This paragraph covers one T cell receptor (beta chain) sequence. Its antigen is unknown. This record belongs to a study of vaccination and CD4 T cells after COVID-19. Cultured CD4+ T cell DNA was sequenced using the Oncomine TCR Beta short-read assay. Each CDR3 protein is one row after TCRdb ran MiXCR on the PCR reads. The sample has about 14,000 distinct CDR3 sequences; about 54% are singletons. The treatment is: approximately nine-day PBMC culture with coronavirus spike peptide pools or control peptides (ViraFEST assay). Germline assignment: CDR1 DFQATT and CDR2 SNEGSKA (reference sequence). V was clipped by 7 bases and J by 0 bases, with 6 bases between them. This CDR3 comprises 11 residues.

J is TRBJ1-1 and V is TRBV20-1; D not certain. Sequencing was carried out using CD4+ T cells from blood, cultured in vitro. This TCR derives from a human donor who had recovered from COVID-19. As DNA, the CDR3 is TGCAGTGGAAACATGAACACTGAAGCTTTCTTT. It is translated as CSGNMNTEAFF.